The next 10 T cell receptor beta chains were all read from a single sample in a study of CD4 T cells in relation to SARS-CoV-2 and coronaviruses. The method was immunoSEQ multiplex PCR; TCRdb's version includes in-frame clones alone and lacks a portion of them. The sample has about 29,000 clones, about three quarters seen once. Unexposed donor CD4+ T cells date from about 2011-2018, before the COVID-19 pandemic. Isolation of CD4+ T cells took place after around 11 days in culture. No antigen has been assigned to these receptors. The sequencing input was CD4+ T cells from PBMCs, cultured in vitro. The receptors originated from a human donor in good health.

The rearrangement uses TRBV3-1 (or the pseudogene TRBV3-2) and TRBJ2-2; TRBD2 agrees at 7 bases. CDR1 and CDR2 from the germline V gene are LGHDT and YNNKEL (reference sequence). The CDR3 totals 17 residues. V gave up 1 base and J gave up 4 bases; unmatched junction bases: 9. The CDR3 sequence is CASSQGGGLLGTGELFF. In DNA, the CDR3 is TGTGCCAGCAGCCAAGGGGGGGGACTATTAGGCACCGGGGAGCTGTTTTTT.

The chain is built from TRBV5-5 and TRBJ2-3; D ambiguous. Germline V gives CDR1 SGHKS, CDR2 YYEKEE (reference sequence). V was cut by 0 bases and J by 1 base, with 6 bases left in between. The CDR3 consists of 14 residues. CDR3 sequence reads: CASSLEQGTDTQYF. The CDR3 DNA sequence: TGTGCCAGCAGCTTGGAGCAGGGCACAGATACGCAGTATTTT.

DNA of the CDR3: TGTGCCAGCAGTGACGAAGGGGCGGGTTATGGCTACACCTTC. This gives the protein CASSDEGAGYGYTF. V and J are TRBV6-4 and TRBJ1-2; tentative D call: TRBD1 (5 bases). The germline V gene has CDR1 MRHNA and CDR2 SNTAGT. The CDR3 has 14 amino acids. Trimming pared 2 bases from V and 5 bases from J, leaving 12 bases between.

The sample holds a few counts of this clone. The J gene is TRBJ2-2, the V gene TRBV9; no reliable D call. The germline CDR1 and CDR2 sequences are SGDLS and YYNGEE. This CDR3 region has 13 residues. V was clipped by 5 bases and J by 6 bases, with 11 bases between them. The CDR3 sequence is CASSDVGSGELFF. For the CDR3, the DNA is TGTGCCAGCAGTGACGTAGGTTCCGGGGAGCTGTTTTTT.

The gene calls are TRBV30 and TRBJ1-4; D gene uncertain. Trimming pared 5 bases from V and 2 bases from J, leaving 12 bases between. The CDR3 loop spans 14 amino acids. Germline V lookup: CDR1 GTSNPN, CDR2 SVGIG (reference sequence). The CDR3 DNA reads as TGTGCCTGGGGGTCCTTGGCTACTAATGAAAAACTGTTTTTT. It specifies CAWGSLATNEKLFF.

The gene calls are TRBV30 and TRBJ2-7; tentative D call: TRBD1 (6 bases). This CDR3 region has 11 residues. V was shortened by 4 bases and J by 5 bases, with 9 bases between the two germline ends. Germline values: CDR1 GTSNPN, CDR2 SVGIG (reference sequence). CDR3 protein: CAWKNRDEQYF. In nucleotides, the CDR3 is TGTGCCTGGAAGAACAGGGACGAGCAGTACTTC.

The V call is TRBV3-1 (or the pseudogene TRBV3-2), the J call TRBJ2-5; D gene ambiguous. CDR1 and CDR2 from the germline V gene are LGHDT and YNNKEL (reference sequence). The V end was cut by 4 bases, the J end by 5 bases, with 14 bases between. CDR3 length equals 14 residues. The CDR3 bases are TGTGCCAGCAGCCCTTCGAGAGGTTGGGAGACCCAGTACTTC. This gives the protein CASSPSRGWETQYF.

The chain recombines TRBV5-1 with TRBJ2-3; D not resolved. CDR1 and CDR2 (germline): SGHRS, YFSETQ. Trimming left V 4 bases short and J 0 bases short, with 12 bases between. This CDR3 has 15 residues. The CDR3 DNA reads as TGCGCCAGCAGCCCTAGGCGGTCTAGCACAGATACGCAGTATTTT. Translated, it gives CASSPRRSSTDTQYF.

The chain joins TRBV7-8 to TRBJ1-6, with 8 bases aligning to TRBD1. Germline loops: CDR1 SGHVS, CDR2 FQNEAQ. The length of the CDR3 is 14 residues. V lost 5 bases and J lost 9; bases outside the gene matches: 6. The DNA for the CDR3 is TGTGCCAGCAGCGGGCCAGGGGGCCGTTCACCCCTCCACTTT. Its protein is CASSGPGGRSPLHF.

This clone was seen more than once but under ten times. The chain links TRBV6-2 or TRBV6-3 to TRBJ2-3; D uncertain. The V and J ends lost 3 bases and 6 bases respectively, with 25 bases between them. The CDR3 consists of 18 residues. Germline V gene data show CDR1 as MNHEY and CDR2 as SVGEGT. The CDR3 reads CASSYAARGSSGADTQYF. The CDR3 DNA reads as TGTGCCAGCAGTTATGCGGCCAGAGGATCTTCGGGCGCCGATACGCAGTATTTT.